A selection of T cell receptor beta chains follows, all from one sample in a study of human thymus T cells. Profiling relied on immunoSEQ multiplex PCR, and the TCRdb table lists in-frame clones only, not all of them. In the table there are about 50,000 clones, roughly 94% of which are singletons. Sequenced material: blood. Every receptor here comes from a girl less than two years old with a congenital heart defect but otherwise immunologically healthy. Both conserved end residues are part of each CDR3. A D gene is named only where the DNA matches it firmly. The size field is filled for only some rows; it gives once, few, many or a size class.

J gene | V gene | clone size | D gene | CDR3 protein | CDR3 DNA
TRBJ2-5 | TRBV15 | NA | TRBD1 | CATSGRDRFYQETQYF | TGTGCCACCAGCGGCCGGGACAGGTTCTACCAAGAGACCCAGTACTTC
TRBJ1-1 | TRBV29-1 | once | TRBD1 | CSAAGTAGNTEAFF | TGCAGCGCTGCCGGGACAGCGGGGAACACTGAAGCTTTCTTT
TRBJ2-1 | TRBV9 | NA | TRBD2 | CASSPRLAGNNEQFF | TGTGCCAGCAGCCCTCGACTAGCGGGAAACAATGAGCAGTTCTTC
TRBJ1-3 | TRBV5-1 | NA | NA | CASSPRTASGNTIYF | TGCGCCAGCAGCCCTAGGACGGCTTCTGGAAACACCATATATTTT
TRBJ2-1 | TRBV7-9 | NA | NA | CASSPKTANEQFF | TGTGCCAGCAGCCCGAAGACCGCTAATGAGCAGTTCTTC
TRBJ1-1 | TRBV30 | NA | NA | CAWSGTTEAFF | TGTGCCTGGAGTGGAACCACTGAAGCTTTCTTT
TRBJ2-2 | TRBV6-5 | NA | NA | CASRTYPTGELFF | TGTGCCAGCAGGACATATCCCACCGGGGAGCTGTTTTTT
TRBJ1-3 | TRBV2 | NA | NA | CASSVLGNTIYF | TGTGCCAGCAGTGTTCTGGGAAACACCATATATTTT
TRBJ1-1 | TRBV10-3 | NA | NA | CAVGQRGYTEAFF | TGTGCCGTCGGGCAAAGGGGGTACACTGAAGCTTTCTTT
TRBJ2-1 | TRBV30 | NA | NA | CAWSVGQLVEQGQFF | TGTGCCTGGAGTGTAGGCCAGCTAGTGGAACAGGGCCAGTTCTTC
TRBJ2-1 | TRBV29-1 | NA | TRBD1 | CSVYDPGQPFKGTNEQFF | TGCAGCGTTTATGATCCGGGACAGCCGTTCAAGGGGACCAATGAGCAGTTCTTC
TRBJ2-1 | TRBV27 | NA | TRBD2 | CASSIRGLAAYNEQFF | TGTGCCAGCAGTATCCGGGGACTAGCGGCCTACAATGAGCAGTTCTTC
TRBJ1-2 | TRBV5-1 | NA | TRBD1 | CASSFGTGLSSGYTF | TGCGCCAGCAGCTTCGGGACAGGGTTATCGAGTGGCTACACCTTC
TRBJ1-2 | TRBV7-6 | NA | NA | CASSDRGRRDGYTF | TGTGCCAGCAGCGATCGGGGAAGGAGGGATGGCTACACCTTC
TRBJ2-1 | TRBV7-8 | NA | TRBD2 | CASSFRRASGQSSYNEQFF | TGTGCCAGCAGCTTTCGCCGGGCTAGCGGACAAAGCTCCTACAATGAGCAGTTCTTC
TRBJ2-3 | TRBV7-2 | NA | NA | CASTLQGVGADTQYF | TGTGCCAGCACCCTTCAAGGGGTCGGTGCAGATACGCAGTATTTT
TRBJ2-1 | TRBV5-6 | NA | TRBD2 | CASSPLPPSGRGYNEQFF | TGTGCCAGCAGCCCCCTTCCTCCGAGCGGGAGGGGGTACAATGAGCAGTTCTTC